This paragraph covers one T cell receptor beta chain sequence. TCRdb analysed the 5' RACE reads with MiXCR anew, one entry per CDR3 protein. The profile shows fewer than 900,000 distinct CDR3 sequences, 15% to 20% of them singletons. The source of the sample is a study of identical twins. Trimming removed 4 bases from V and 0 bases from J; junction bases left unmatched: 5. The germline gives CDR1 DFQATT, CDR2 SNEGSKA (reference sequence). There are 15 residues in the CDR3. A further study also used this sample, focusing on T cells expressing NK-cell markers. Per that study: The use of an anti-gamma-delta TCR antibody, which was added in several experiments, restricted sorting to T cells expressing alpha-beta TCR. Roughly 1.0-7.0% of CD8+ T cells in more than five donors belonged to dominant NKG2C+ clonotypes. One observes that, in several donors, these clonotypes were also the leading ones within the CD3+CD56-NKG2C+ fraction.

V is TRBV20-1 and J is TRBJ2-4, with TRBD2 matching 8 bases. Material for sequencing was PBMCs. This sequence originates from a woman between 18 and 29 years old in good health. The CDR3 DNA sequence: TGCAGTGCTACCGCGGGGGGAGCAGCCAAAAACATTCAGTACTTC. This sequence encodes CSATAGGAAKNIQYF.